The T cell receptor beta chain under discussion was sequenced for a study of control samples from healthy donors and cancer patients. Produced via immunoSEQ multiplex PCR; TCRdb's table is partial and in-frame only. The profile shows 99,000 or so clones, around four fifths of them singletons. In the case of this clone: Other DNA sequences of this sample code for an identical CDR3.

The TCR was taken from a woman aged 45-65 years in good health. Sequencing was carried out using blood.

CDR3 protein: CASSPSGQGAYGYTF. The CDR3 DNA reads TGTGCCAGCAGCCCCAGCGGACAGGGCGCCTATGGCTACACCTTC. This rearrangement joins TRBV7-9 to TRBJ1-2; 8 nucleotides align to TRBD1. J lost 4 bases, V lost 5 bases, and 9 bases had no gene match. Germline V gives CDR1 SEHNR, CDR2 FQNEAQ (reference sequence). There are 15 residues in the CDR3.